Detailed here is one TCR beta chain. As yet, its antigen is unknown. The sample comes from a study of T cell responses to AZD1222 COVID-19 vaccine. Assay used: immunoSEQ multiplex PCR; TCRdb lists only in-frame clones, some missing. Among 90,000 to 120,000 clones listed, about 90% were seen once. Regarding the study as a whole: Receipt of two AZD1222 doses was followed by a rise in Spike-specific TCR breadth and depth. Baseline testing showed seropositivity in only five or six AZD1222 recipients. Repertoire sampling was restricted to post-peak T cell response timepoints.

Germline CDR1 MDHEN, CDR2 SYDVKM. The CDR3 length is 13 residues. Trimming took 8 bases from V and 5 from J, leaving 12 bases between them. J is TRBJ1-4 and V is TRBV28; D may be TRBD1 (5 bases). The material was peripheral blood, obtained on day 0 of AZD1222 vaccination. The receptor comes from an adult in good health. The CDR3 DNA is TGTGCCAGCGGCCCGGGACGGAATGAAAAACTGTTTTTT. It yields the protein CASGPGRNEKLFF.